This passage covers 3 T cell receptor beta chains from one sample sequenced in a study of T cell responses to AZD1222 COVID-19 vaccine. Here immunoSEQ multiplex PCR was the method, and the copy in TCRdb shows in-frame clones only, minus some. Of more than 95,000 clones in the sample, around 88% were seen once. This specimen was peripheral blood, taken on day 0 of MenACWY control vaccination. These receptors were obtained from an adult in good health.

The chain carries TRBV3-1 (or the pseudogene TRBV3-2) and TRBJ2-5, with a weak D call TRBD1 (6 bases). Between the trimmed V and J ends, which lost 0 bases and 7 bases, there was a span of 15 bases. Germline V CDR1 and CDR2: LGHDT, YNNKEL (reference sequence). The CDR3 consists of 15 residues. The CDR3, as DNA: TGTGCCAGCAGCCAAGATAACCCCAGGGGTGGGACCCAGTACTTC. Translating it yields CASSQDNPRGGTQYF.

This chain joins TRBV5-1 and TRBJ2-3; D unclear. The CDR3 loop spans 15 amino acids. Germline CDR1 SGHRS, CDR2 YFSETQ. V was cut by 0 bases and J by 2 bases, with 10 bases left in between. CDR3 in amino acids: CASSLDSRTTDTQYF. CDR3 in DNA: TGCGCCAGCAGCTTGGATTCGCGGACCACAGATACGCAGTATTTT.

The CDR3 loop is CAISAGTSGTYEQYF. CDR3 bases: TGTGCCATCAGTGCCGGGACTAGCGGTACCTACGAGCAGTACTTC. The genes are TRBV10-3 and TRBJ2-7; TRBD2 matches 11 bases. The germline CDR1 and CDR2 sequences are ENHRY and SYGVKD. J lost 2 bases, V lost 4 bases, and 4 bases had no gene match. This CDR3 contains 15 residues.